This TCR beta chain is from a study of blood T cell repertoires in COVID-19. Study context: The samples span acute and convalescent COVID-19 from the United States, Italy and Spain. Nucleic acid was either cDNA or gDNA, and it came from T cells, B-cell-depleted T cells, or PBMCs.

TCRdb keeps only in-frame clones here, not all; method: immunoSEQ multiplex PCR. The sample has roughly 150,000 clones, over 80% seen once. The CDR3 loop spans 14 amino acids. Trimming shortened V by 5 bases and J by 7 bases, and 17 bases separated the two germline ends. Germline values: CDR1 MGHRA, CDR2 YSYEKL. Patients of the Seattle cohort, enrolled during active infection, were followed longitudinally. This receptor was taken from a woman older than 75 with COVID-19, enrolled during active disease. The chain joins TRBV4-1 to TRBJ2-5, with unresolved D. Sequencing was carried out using peripheral blood. This CDR3 is CASSGDMSSGTQYF. The CDR3 region has the DNA TGCGCCAGCAGCGGTGACATGTCCTCAGGGACCCAGTACTTC.